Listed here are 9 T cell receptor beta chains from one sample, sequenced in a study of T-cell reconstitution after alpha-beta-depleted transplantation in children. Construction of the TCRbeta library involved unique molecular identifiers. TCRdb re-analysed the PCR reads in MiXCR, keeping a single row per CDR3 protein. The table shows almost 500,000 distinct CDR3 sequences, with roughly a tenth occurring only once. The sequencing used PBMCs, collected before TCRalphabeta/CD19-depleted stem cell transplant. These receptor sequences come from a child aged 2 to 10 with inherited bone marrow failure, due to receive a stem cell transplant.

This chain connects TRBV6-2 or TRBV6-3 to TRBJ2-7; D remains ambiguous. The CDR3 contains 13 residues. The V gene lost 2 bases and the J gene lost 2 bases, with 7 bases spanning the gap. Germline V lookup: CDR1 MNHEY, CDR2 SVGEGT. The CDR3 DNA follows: TGTGCCAGCAGTTACAACATCCCCTACGAGCAGTACTTC. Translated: CASSYNIPYEQYF.

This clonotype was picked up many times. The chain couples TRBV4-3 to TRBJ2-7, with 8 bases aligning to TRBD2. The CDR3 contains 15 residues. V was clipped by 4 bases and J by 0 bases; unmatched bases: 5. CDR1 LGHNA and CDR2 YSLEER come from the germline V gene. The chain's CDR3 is CASSPRLAYSYEQYF. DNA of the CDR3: TGCGCCAGCAGCCCCAGACTAGCGTACTCCTACGAGCAGTACTTC.

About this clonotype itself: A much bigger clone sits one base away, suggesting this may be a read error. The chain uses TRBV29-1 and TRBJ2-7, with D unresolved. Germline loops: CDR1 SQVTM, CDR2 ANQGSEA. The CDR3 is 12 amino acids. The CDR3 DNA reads TGCAGCGTTGTCCCCGGTTCCTACGAGCGGTACTTC. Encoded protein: CSVVPGSYERYF.

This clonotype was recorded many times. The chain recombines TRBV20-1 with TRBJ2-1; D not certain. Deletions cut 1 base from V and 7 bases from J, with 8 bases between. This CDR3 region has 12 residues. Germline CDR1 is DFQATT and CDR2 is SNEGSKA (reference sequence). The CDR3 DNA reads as TGCAGTGCTAGAGTACTGGAGAATGAGCAGTTCTTC. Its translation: CSARVLENEQFF.

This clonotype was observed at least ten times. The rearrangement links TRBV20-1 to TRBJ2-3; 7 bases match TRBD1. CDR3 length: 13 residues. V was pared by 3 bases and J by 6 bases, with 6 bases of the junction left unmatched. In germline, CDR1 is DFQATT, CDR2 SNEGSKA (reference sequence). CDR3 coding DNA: TGCAGTGCTAGGACAGGGATTCGGGATACGCAGTATTTT. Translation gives CSARTGIRDTQYF.

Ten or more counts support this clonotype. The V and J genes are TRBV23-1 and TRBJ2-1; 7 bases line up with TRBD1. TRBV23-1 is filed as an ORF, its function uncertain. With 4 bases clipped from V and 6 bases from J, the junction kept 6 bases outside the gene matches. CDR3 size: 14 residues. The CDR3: CASSPDRVGNEQFF. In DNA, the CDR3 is TGCGCCAGCAGTCCCGACAGGGTAGGCAATGAGCAGTTCTTC.

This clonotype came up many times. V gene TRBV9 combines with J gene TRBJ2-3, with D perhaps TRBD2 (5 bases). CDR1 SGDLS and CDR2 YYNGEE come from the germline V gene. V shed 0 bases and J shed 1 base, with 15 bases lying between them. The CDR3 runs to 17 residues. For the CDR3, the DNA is TGTGCCAGCAGCGTAGAATTTGAGGGTTGGGGCACAGATACGCAGTATTTT. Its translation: CASSVEFEGWGTDTQYF.

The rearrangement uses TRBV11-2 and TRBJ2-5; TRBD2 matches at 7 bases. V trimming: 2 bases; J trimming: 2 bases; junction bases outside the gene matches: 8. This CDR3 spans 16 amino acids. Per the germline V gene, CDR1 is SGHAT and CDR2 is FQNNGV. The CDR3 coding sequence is TGTGCCAGCAGCTTACCGTGGACTAGGGAACAAGAGACCCAGTACTTC. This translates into CASSLPWTREQETQYF.

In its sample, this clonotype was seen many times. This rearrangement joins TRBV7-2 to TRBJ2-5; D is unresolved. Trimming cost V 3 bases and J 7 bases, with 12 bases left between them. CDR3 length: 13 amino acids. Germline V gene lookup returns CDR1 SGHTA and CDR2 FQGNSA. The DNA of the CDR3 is TGTGCCAGCAGCTTTCTGGCATACGGGACCCAGTACTTC. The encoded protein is CASSFLAYGTQYF.